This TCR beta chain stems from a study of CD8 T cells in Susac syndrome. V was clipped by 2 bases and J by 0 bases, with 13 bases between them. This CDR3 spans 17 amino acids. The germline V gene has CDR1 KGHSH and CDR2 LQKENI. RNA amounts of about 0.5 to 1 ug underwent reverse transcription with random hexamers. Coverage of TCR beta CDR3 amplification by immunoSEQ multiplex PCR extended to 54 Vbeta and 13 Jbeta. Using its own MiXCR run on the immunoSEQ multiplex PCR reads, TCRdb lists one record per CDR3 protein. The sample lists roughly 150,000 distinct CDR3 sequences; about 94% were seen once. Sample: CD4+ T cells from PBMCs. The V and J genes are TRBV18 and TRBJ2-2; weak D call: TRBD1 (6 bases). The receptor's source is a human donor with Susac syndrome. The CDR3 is CASSPIAGTTNTGELFF. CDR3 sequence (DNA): TGTGCCAGCTCACCAATAGCCGGGACAACGAACACCGGGGAGCTGTTTTTT.